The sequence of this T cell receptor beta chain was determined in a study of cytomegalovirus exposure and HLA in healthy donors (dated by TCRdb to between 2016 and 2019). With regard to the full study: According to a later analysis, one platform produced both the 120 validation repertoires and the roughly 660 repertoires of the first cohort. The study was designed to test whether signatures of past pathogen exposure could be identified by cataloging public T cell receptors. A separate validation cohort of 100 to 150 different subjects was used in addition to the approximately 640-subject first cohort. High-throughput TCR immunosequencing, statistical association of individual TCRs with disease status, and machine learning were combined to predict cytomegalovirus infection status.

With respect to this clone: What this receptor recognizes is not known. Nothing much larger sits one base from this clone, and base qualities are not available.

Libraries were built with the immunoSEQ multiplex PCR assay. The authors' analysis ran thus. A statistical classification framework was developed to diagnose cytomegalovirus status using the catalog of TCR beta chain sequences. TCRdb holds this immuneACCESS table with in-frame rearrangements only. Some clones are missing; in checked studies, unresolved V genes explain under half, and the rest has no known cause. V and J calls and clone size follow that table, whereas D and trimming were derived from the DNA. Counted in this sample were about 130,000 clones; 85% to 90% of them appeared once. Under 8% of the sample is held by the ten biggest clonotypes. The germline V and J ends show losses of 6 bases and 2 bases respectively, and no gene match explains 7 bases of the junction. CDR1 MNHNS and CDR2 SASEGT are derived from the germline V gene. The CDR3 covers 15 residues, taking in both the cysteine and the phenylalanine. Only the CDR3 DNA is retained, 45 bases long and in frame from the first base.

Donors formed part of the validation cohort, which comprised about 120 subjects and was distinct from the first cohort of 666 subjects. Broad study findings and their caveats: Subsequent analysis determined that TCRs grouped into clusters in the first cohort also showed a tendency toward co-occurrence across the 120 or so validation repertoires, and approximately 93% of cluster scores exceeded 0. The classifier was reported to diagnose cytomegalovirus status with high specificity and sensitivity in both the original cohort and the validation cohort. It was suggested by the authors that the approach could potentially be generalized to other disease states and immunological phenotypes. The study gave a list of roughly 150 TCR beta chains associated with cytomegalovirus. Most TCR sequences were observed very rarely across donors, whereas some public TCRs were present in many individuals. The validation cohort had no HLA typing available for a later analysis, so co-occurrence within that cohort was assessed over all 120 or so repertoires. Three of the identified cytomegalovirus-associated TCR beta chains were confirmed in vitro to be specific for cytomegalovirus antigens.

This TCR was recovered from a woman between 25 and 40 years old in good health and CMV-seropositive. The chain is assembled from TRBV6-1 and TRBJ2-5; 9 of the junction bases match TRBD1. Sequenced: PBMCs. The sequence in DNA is TGTGCCAGCAGCGGCCGGGACAGGGAGCAAGAGACCCAGTACTTC. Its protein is CASSGRDREQETQYF.